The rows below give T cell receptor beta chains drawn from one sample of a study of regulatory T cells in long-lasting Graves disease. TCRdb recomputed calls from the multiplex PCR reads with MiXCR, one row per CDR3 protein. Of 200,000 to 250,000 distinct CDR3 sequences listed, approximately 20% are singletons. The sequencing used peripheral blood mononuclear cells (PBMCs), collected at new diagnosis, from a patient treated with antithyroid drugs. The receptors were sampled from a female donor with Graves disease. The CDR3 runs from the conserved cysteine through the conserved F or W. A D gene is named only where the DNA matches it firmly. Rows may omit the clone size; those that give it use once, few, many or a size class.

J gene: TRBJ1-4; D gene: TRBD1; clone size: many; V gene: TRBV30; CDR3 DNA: TGTGCCTGGAGTCCCGGACAGGGGTATGAAAAACTGTTTTTT; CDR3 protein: CAWSPGQGYEKLFF
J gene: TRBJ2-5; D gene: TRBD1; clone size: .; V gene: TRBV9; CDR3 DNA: TGTGCCAGCAGCGTAGCGGGGAGGGGACAGGGGTTTGAGACCCAGTACTTC; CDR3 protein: CASSVAGRGQGFETQYF
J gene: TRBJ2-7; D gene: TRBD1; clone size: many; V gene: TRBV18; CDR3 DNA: TGTGCCAGCTCACCGGGACAGACCTCCTACGAGCAGTACTTC; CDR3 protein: CASSPGQTSYEQYF
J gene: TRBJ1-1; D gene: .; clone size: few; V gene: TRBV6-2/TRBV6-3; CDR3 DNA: TGTGCCAGCAGTTACGTTCAGAACACTGAAGCTTTCTTT; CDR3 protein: CASSYVQNTEAFF
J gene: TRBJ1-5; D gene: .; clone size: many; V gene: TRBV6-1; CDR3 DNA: TGTGCCAGCAGTGATCGGGGTAATAGCAATCAGCCCCAGCATTTT; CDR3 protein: CASSDRGNSNQPQHF
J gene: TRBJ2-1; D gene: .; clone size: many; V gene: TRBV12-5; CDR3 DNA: TGTGCTAGTGGTTGGGCTAGCGACAATGAGCAGTTCTTC; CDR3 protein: CASGWASDNEQFF
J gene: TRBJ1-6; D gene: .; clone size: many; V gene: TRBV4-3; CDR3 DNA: TGCGCCAGCAGCCGCCATGGGAAGGGTTCCAACTCCTATAATTCACCCCTCCACTTT; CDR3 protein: CASSRHGKGSNSYNSPLHF
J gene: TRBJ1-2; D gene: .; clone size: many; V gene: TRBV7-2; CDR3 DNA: TGTGCCAGCAGCTTCCCAGGGCTCCATGGCTACACCTTC; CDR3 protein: CASSFPGLHGYTF
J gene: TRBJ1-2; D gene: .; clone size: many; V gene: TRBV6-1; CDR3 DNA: TGTGCCAGCAGTAAGGAGTATGGCTACACCTTC; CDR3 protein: CASSKEYGYTF
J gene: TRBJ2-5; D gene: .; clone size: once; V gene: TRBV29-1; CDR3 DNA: TGCAGCTTTCTTTATTTGGGTTACCAAGAGACCCAGTACTTC; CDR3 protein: CSFLYLGYQETQYF
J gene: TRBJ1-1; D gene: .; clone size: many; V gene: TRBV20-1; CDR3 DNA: TGCAGTGCTAGAGAGGGCTACACTGAAGCTTTCTTT; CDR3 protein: CSAREGYTEAFF
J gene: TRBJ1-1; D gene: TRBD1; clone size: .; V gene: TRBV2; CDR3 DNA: TGTGCCAGCAACAGGGGGCAAACTGAAGCTTTCTTT; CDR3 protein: CASNRGQTEAFF
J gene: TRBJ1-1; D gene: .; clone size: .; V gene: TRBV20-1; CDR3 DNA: TGCAGTGCTAGACGACGGTACGTGAACACCGAAGCTTTCTTT; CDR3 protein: CSARRRYVNTEAFF
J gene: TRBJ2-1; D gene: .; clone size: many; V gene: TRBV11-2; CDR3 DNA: TGTGCCAGCAGCTTAGGTAGGGGTGGCTACAATGAGCAGTTCTTC; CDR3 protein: CASSLGRGGYNEQFF
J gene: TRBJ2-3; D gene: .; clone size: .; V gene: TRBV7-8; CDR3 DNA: TGTGCCAGCAGCCCCTCAGGTCTACTTCAGTACACAGATACGCAGTATTTT; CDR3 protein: CASSPSGLLQYTDTQYF
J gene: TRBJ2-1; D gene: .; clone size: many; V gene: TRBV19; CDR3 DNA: TGTGCCAGTAGTTCCTCGCCCCCGCGGGTCTCCTACAATGAGCAGTTCTTC; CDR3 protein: CASSSSPPRVSYNEQFF
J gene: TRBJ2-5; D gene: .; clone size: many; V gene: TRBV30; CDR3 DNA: TGTGCCTGGAGTGTGGGAGAGACCCAGTACTTC; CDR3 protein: CAWSVGETQYF
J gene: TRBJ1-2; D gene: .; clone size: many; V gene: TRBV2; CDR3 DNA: TGTGCCAGCAGTGAATTTTTGGCAGGGAACCCTCTTTATGGCTACACCTTC; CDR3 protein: CASSEFLAGNPLYGYTF
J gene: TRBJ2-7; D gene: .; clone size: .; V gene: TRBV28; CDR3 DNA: TGTGCCAGCAGCTACACCGGACCCTACGAGCAGTACTTC; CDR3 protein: CASSYTGPYEQYF
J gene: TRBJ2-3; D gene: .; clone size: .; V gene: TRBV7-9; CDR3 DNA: TGTGCCAGCAGCCCGCCGGCGAGCACAGATACGCAGTATTTT; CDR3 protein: CASSPPASTDTQYF
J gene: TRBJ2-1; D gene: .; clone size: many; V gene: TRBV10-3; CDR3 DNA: TGTGCCATCAGTGGGGGGGACCACTCCTACAATGAGCAGTTCTTC; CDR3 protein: CAISGGDHSYNEQFF
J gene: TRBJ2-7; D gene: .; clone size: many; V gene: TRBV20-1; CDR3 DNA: TGCAGTGCTAGAAACCGGGACACAAGCTACGAGCAGTACTTC; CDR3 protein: CSARNRDTSYEQYF
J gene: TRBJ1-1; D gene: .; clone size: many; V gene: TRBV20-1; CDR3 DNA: TGCAGTGCTAAGATGGGACACGCGAACACTGAAGCTTTCTTT; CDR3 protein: CSAKMGHANTEAFF
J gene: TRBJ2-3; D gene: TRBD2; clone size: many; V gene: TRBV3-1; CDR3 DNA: TGTGCCAGCAGCCAACGCGGGCTAGCGGGATCAGATACGCAGTATTTT; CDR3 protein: CASSQRGLAGSDTQYF
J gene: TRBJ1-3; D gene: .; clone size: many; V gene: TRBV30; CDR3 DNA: TGTGCCTGGAGAGCGGGACTGAGCGCTGGAAACACTATATATTTT; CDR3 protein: CAWRAGLSAGNTIYF
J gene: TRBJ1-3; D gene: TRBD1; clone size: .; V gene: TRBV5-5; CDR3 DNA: TGTGCCAGCAGCTCCGACAGGGGCTATGGAAACACCATATATTTT; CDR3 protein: CASSSDRGYGNTIYF